A selection of T cell receptor beta chains follows, all from one sample in a study of shared clonotypes between healthy human individuals. TCRdb's copy holds only in-frame clones and misses some; the assay was immunoSEQ multiplex PCR. The sample holds roughly 500,000 clones, around 78% seen once. Sequences were obtained from PBMCs. These receptors all come from a woman aged 40 to 50 in good health. Some clones in this sample may be carry-over from other donors' samples. The CDR3 runs from the conserved cysteine through the conserved F or W. Fields, in order: CDR3 DNA, CDR3 protein, clone size, V gene, J gene, D gene. A D gene is named only where the DNA matches it firmly. Not all rows give a size; the values are once, few, many and, for expanded clones, a class.

TGTGCCAGCAGCTACAGGGTGGGTGAAGCTTTCTTT	CASSYRVGEAFF	-	TRBV6-5	TRBJ1-1	-
TGTGCCAGTAGTAACAGGGGGACCTACGAGCAGTACTTC	CASSNRGTYEQYF	-	TRBV19	TRBJ2-7	TRBD1
TGTGCCAGCAGTCGGGGACTAGCGGGAGTGGAGGAGCAGTTCTTC	CASSRGLAGVEEQFF	-	TRBV6-6	TRBJ2-1	TRBD2
TGCGCCAGCAGGGAACTAGCGGGAGGGCCTCGGAATGAGCAGTTCTTC	CASRELAGGPRNEQFF	-	TRBV10-2	TRBJ2-1	TRBD2
TGCGCCAGCAGCCAAGTCTGGGGAGGAGAAGGTGAAAAACTGTTTTTT	CASSQVWGGEGEKLFF	few	TRBV4-1	TRBJ1-4	-
TGCAGCGTTAAGATAGGCCCCAACGAGCAGTACTTC	CSVKIGPNEQYF	-	TRBV29-1	TRBJ2-7	-
TGTGCCAGCAGTTCCCAGGCGTCGAACACTGAAGCTTTCTTT	CASSSQASNTEAFF	-	TRBV6-6	TRBJ1-1	-
TGTGCCACCCGCCCCCAGTTTAATAATGAAAAACTGTTTTTT	CATRPQFNNEKLFF	once	TRBV15	TRBJ1-4	-
TGTGCCAGCATACCCCAGGCTAGCGGGAGTAGAACAGATACGCAGTATTTT	CASIPQASGSRTDTQYF	-	TRBV28	TRBJ2-3	TRBD2
TGTGCCACCCCGCGGGACTCTTTGAACACCGGGGAGCTGTTTTTT	CATPRDSLNTGELFF	-	TRBV28	TRBJ2-2	-
TGTGCCAGCAGCCCTGGACGGAACTACGAGCAGTACTTC	CASSPGRNYEQYF	-	TRBV7-7	TRBJ2-7	-
TGCAGTGCTAGTTTTGGGACAGCTAACTTC	CSASFGTANF	-	TRBV20-1	TRBJ2-7	TRBD1
TGTGCCTGGAGGTTACAGGGCACCGGGGAGCTGTTTTTT	CAWRLQGTGELFF	-	TRBV30	TRBJ2-2	-
TGTGCCAGCAGCCTCGGGACACCATACAATGAGCAGTTCTTC	CASSLGTPYNEQFF	-	TRBV5-8	TRBJ2-1	-
TGTGCCAGCAGCTGGGGACAGGGCGGTCAGCCCCAGCATTTT	CASSWGQGGQPQHF	-	TRBV13	TRBJ1-5	TRBD1
TGTGCCAGCGAAACCGGGACTGCACCCTACGAGCAGTACTTC	CASETGTAPYEQYF	-	TRBV5-5	TRBJ2-7	-
TGTGCCAGCAGCGTAGGTGGAGTAGGAGTTCGAAGGGAAAAACTGTTTTTT	CASSVGGVGVRREKLFF	-	TRBV9	TRBJ1-4	-
TGTGCCAGCAGCTTAACGCGGACTAGTGCGAACACCGGGGAGCTGTTTTTT	CASSLTRTSANTGELFF	-	TRBV7-3	TRBJ2-2	TRBD2
TGTGCCAGCAGCTTAGCGGTTTCGGGAGGGCCTCCCTACGAGCAGTACTTC	CASSLAVSGGPPYEQYF	-	TRBV7-2	TRBJ2-7	TRBD2
TGTGCCAGCAGTTTAGGGGAGCAGTACTTC	CASSLGEQYF	once	TRBV27	TRBJ2-7	-
TGTGCCAGCAGTGAAGCGGGTAGCGTAGTAAATGAGCAGTTCTTC	CASSEAGSVVNEQFF	-	TRBV25-1	TRBJ2-1	-
TGCGCCAGCAGCCAGTTCGGGACCTCTGGGGCCAACGTCCTGACTTTC	CASSQFGTSGANVLTF	-	TRBV5-1	TRBJ2-6	-
TGTGCCAGCAGCTCCCCCTCAGGGTTGAACGAGCAGTACTTC	CASSSPSGLNEQYF	-	TRBV11-2	TRBJ2-7	-
TGTGCCAGCAGCATACAGGGCTCTGGGGCCAACGTCCTGACTTTC	CASSIQGSGANVLTF	-	TRBV7-9	TRBJ2-6	-
TGTGCCAGCCTCCGAACTCGGGCCGGGACGCATTATGAAGCTTTCTTT	CASLRTRAGTHYEAFF	few	TRBV7-8	TRBJ1-1	-
TGCAGTGCTCAAAGCCAAGAGACCCAGTACTTC	CSAQSQETQYF	-	TRBV20-1	TRBJ2-5	-
TGTGCCAGCAGTTCGGGACTTCCTGGAAACACCATATATTTT	CASSSGLPGNTIYF	-	TRBV6-6	TRBJ1-3	-
TGCAGCGCGGGAGGGTGGGGAGAGACCCAGTACTTC	CSAGGWGETQYF	-	TRBV29-1	TRBJ2-5	TRBD2
TGCGCCAGCAGCGGTACCGGGACTAGCGAAGATACGCAGTATTTT	CASSGTGTSEDTQYF	few	TRBV5-1	TRBJ2-3	TRBD2
TGTGCCAGCTCACGTACCCAAGAGACCCAGTACTTC	CASSRTQETQYF	-	TRBV18	TRBJ2-5	-
TGTGCCAGCAGCGAGACAGGGTTTGGCGGCTACACCTTC	CASSETGFGGYTF	-	TRBV28	TRBJ1-2	TRBD1
TGTGCCACCAGCAGAGAGGTCACTACAACAAGTTCCAACTTC	CATSREVTTTSSNF	-	TRBV15	TRBJ2-7	-
TGTGCCAGCAGCCTTCAGGGGGCAACTAATGAAAAACTGTTTTTT	CASSLQGATNEKLFF	-	TRBV7-2	TRBJ1-4	TRBD1
TGTGCCAGCAGCTTAGACTTGAGCTCCTACGAGCAGTACTTC	CASSLDLSSYEQYF	-	TRBV7-9	TRBJ2-7	-
TGTGCCAGCTCACCCAGTCAGGACACTTACAATGAGCAGTTCTTC	CASSPSQDTYNEQFF	few	TRBV18	TRBJ2-1	-
TGTGCCAGCAGAGGGCCTAGCCTTTACGAGCAGTACTTC	CASRGPSLYEQYF	-	TRBV28	TRBJ2-7	-
TGTGCCAGCAGTTTATTCACGGTTGCAACTAATGAAAAACTGTTTTTT	CASSLFTVATNEKLFF	-	TRBV28	TRBJ1-4	-
TGCGCCAGCAGCCAAGACCCCGGACAGGGGGCATGGGAGACCCAGTACTTC	CASSQDPGQGAWETQYF	few	TRBV4-1	TRBJ2-5	TRBD1
TGTGCCACCAGCCTTCAATGGGAGGGCTCCTACGAGCAGTACTTC	CATSLQWEGSYEQYF	-	TRBV15	TRBJ2-7	TRBD2
TGTGCCAGCAGTGTTCCCTACCCGGGACTAGCGGAGCTTGAGCAGTACTTC	CASSVPYPGLAELEQYF	-	TRBV6-4	TRBJ2-7	TRBD2
TGTGCCAGCAGCTTGGAAGGTGTATCGGGGACCCAGTACTTC	CASSLEGVSGTQYF	few	TRBV5-4	TRBJ2-5	-
TGTGCCAGCAGTGAACGGGAGGGGTATTACAATGAGCAGTTCTTC	CASSEREGYYNEQFF	-	TRBV2	TRBJ2-1	TRBD2
TGTGCCAGCACCAAACTAGCGGGAGGTGGTGAGCAGTTCTTC	CASTKLAGGGEQFF	-	TRBV11-2	TRBJ2-1	TRBD2
TGTGCCAGCAGCCCTGGGCGGTGGGGCGGCACTGAAGCTTTCTTT	CASSPGRWGGTEAFF	-	TRBV28	TRBJ1-1	-
TGTGCCAGCAGTCGCGGGAGGGCCTTTAATGAGCAGTTCTTC	CASSRGRAFNEQFF	-	TRBV27	TRBJ2-1	TRBD2
TGTGCCAGCAGCTTAGCGCTCGGGACAGGCTACGAGCAGTACTTC	CASSLALGTGYEQYF	few	TRBV7-9	TRBJ2-7	TRBD1
TGTGCCAGCAGTTTTCCATCACCCTACGAGCAGCACTTC	CASSFPSPYEQHF	-	TRBV28	TRBJ2-7	-
TGTGCCAGCAGCCCATCTGGGCCAGGGATTGACTACACCTTC	CASSPSGPGIDYTF	-	TRBV6-1	TRBJ1-2	-
TGTGCCAGCAGTTTCCAGGGGTCGGCCGGGGAGCTGTTTTTT	CASSFQGSAGELFF	once	TRBV28	TRBJ2-2	-
TGTGCCAGCAGCGTTGGCGGGGAGCTGTTTTTT	CASSVGGELFF	-	TRBV9	TRBJ2-2	-
TGCAGCGTTGTTGGGCAGGAGACCCAGTACTTC	CSVVGQETQYF	-	TRBV29-1	TRBJ2-5	-
TGTGCCAGCAGGACTAGCGGGAACCAAGAGACCCAGTACTTC	CASRTSGNQETQYF	-	TRBV28	TRBJ2-5	TRBD2
TGTGCCAGCAAAGGTGCGGGACAGTCCACCGGGGAGCTGTTTTTT	CASKGAGQSTGELFF	-	TRBV28	TRBJ2-2	-
TGTGCCATCAGTGATGGACTAGCGGGAGTCTACAATGAGCAGTTCTTC	CAISDGLAGVYNEQFF	-	TRBV10-3	TRBJ2-1	TRBD2